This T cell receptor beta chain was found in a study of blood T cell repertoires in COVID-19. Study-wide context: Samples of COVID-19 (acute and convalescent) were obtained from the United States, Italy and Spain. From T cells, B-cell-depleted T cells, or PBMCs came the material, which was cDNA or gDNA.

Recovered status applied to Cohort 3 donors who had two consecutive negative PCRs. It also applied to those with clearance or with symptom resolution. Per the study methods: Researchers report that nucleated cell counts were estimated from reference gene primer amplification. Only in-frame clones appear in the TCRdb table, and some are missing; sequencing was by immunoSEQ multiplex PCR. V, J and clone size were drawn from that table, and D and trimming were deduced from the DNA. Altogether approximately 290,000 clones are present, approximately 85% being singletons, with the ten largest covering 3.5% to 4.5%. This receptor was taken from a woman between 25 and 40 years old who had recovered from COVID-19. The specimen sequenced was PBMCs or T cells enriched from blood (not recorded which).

The CDR3 region is CAWSVSLLAGGLGSYEQYF. For the CDR3, the DNA is TGTGCCTGGAGTGTCTCCCTACTAGCGGGGGGGCTTGGGTCCTACGAGCAGTACTTC. The J gene is TRBJ2-7, the V gene TRBV30, with TRBD2 identical over 13 bases. The CDR3 length is 19 residues. CDR1 GTSNPN and CDR2 SVGIG come from the germline V gene (reference sequence). Germline trimming cut 0 bases from V and 1 base from J; bases unmatched to any gene: 12. Variable domain in full (rest from reference TRBV30 and TRBJ2-7): SQTIHQWPATLVQPVGSPLSLECTVEGTSNPNLYWYRQAAGRGLQLLFYSVGIGQISSEVPQNLSASRPQDRQFILSSKKLLLSDSGFYLCAWSVSLLAGGLGSYEQYFGPGTRLTVT.